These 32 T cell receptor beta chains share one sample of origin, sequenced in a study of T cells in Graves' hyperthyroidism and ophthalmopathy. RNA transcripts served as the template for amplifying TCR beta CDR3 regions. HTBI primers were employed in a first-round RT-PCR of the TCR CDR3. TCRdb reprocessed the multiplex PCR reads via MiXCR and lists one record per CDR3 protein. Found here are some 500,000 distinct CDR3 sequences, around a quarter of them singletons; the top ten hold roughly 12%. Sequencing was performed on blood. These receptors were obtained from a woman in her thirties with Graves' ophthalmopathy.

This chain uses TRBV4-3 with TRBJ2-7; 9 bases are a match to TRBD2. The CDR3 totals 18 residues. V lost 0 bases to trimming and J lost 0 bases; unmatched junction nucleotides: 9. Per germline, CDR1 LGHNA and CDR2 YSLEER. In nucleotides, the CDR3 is TGCGCCAGCAGCCAAGATGTTAGCGGGGGTTACGGCTCCTACGAGCAGTACTTC. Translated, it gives CASSQDVSGGYGSYEQYF.

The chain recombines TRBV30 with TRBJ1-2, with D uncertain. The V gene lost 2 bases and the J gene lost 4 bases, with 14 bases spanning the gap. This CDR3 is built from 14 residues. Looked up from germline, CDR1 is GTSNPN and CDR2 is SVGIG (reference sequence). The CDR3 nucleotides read TGTGCCTGGAGTTCCCGCCCGGACGGCTATGGCTACACCTTC. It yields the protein CAWSSRPDGYGYTF.

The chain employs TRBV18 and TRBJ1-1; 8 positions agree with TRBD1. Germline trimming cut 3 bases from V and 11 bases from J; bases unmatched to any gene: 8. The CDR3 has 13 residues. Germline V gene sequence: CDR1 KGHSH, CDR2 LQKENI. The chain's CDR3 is CASSPPDRVAAFF. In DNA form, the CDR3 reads TGTGCCAGCTCACCCCCGGACAGGGTGGCCGCTTTCTTT.

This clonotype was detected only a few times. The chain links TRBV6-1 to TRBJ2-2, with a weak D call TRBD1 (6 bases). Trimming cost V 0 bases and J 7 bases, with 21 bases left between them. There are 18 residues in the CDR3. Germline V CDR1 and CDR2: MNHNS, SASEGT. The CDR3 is CASSEALIGGTLGGELFF. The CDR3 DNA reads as TGTGCCAGCAGTGAAGCGCTAATTGGGGGCACCCTCGGCGGGGAGCTGTTTTTT.

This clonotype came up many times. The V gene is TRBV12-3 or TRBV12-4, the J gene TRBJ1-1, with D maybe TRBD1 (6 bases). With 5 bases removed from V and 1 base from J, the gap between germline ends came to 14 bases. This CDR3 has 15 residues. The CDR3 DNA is TGTGCCAGCAGTCTCAGTGGGGGGGCGAACACTGAAGCTTTCTTT. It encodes CASSLSGGANTEAFF.

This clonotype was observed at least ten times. This chain's CDR3 is CAAAGDQETQYF. CDR3 nucleotides: TGTGCCGCAGCAGGGGATCAAGAGACCCAGTACTTC. The chain joins TRBV10-3 to TRBJ2-5, with a tentative D call TRBD1 (6 bases). Germline V gives CDR1 ENHRY, CDR2 SYGVKD. V lost 11 bases to trimming and J lost 2 bases, with 12 bases between them. CDR3 length: 12 residues.

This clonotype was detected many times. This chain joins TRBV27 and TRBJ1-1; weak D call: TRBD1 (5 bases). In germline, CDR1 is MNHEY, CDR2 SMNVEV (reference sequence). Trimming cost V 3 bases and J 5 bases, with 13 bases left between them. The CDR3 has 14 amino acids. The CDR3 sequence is CASSFIGARTEAFF. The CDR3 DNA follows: TGTGCCAGCAGTTTCATCGGGGCGAGGACTGAAGCTTTCTTT.

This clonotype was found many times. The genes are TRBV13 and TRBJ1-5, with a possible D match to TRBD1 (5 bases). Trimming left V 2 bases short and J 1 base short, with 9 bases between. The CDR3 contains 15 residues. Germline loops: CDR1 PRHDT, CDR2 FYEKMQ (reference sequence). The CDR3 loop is CASSLHRDSNQPQHF. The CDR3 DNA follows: TGTGCCAGCAGCTTACACCGGGACAGCAATCAGCCCCAGCATTTT.

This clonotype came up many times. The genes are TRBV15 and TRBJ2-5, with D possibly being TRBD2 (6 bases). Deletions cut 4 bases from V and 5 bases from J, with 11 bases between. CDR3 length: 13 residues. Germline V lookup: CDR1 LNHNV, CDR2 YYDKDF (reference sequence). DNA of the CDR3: TGTGCCACCAGCAAACTAGCAGGGGAGACCCAGTACTTC. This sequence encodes CATSKLAGETQYF.

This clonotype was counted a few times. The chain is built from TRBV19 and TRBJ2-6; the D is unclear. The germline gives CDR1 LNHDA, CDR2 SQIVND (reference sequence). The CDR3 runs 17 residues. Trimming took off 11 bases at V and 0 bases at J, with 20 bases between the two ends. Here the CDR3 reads CAGTSLPLRSGANVLTF. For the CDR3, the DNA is TGTGCCGGTACCAGCCTTCCTCTACGCTCTGGGGCCAACGTCCTGACTTTC.

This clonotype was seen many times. The CDR3 spells CAISPPRWPNTEAFF. CDR3 nucleotides: TGTGCCATCAGTCCCCCTCGATGGCCGAACACTGAAGCTTTCTTT. The chain links TRBV10-3 to TRBJ1-1; no clear D gene. The CDR3 covers 15 residues. Germline V gene lookup returns CDR1 ENHRY and CDR2 SYGVKD. The ends were cut back, 5 bases at V and 1 base at J, with 14 bases in the middle.

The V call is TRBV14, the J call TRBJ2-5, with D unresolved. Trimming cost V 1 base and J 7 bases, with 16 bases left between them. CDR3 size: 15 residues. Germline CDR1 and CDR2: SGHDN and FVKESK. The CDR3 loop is CASSQAMGSVGTQYF. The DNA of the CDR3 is TGTGCCAGCAGCCAAGCGATGGGGTCGGTGGGGACCCAGTACTTC.

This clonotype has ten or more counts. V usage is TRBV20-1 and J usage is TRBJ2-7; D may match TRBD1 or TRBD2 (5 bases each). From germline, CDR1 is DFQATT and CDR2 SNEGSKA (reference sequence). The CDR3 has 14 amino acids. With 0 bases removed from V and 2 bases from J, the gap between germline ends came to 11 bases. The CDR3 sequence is CSARDGTDTYEQYF. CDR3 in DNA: TGCAGTGCTAGAGATGGGACGGACACCTACGAGCAGTACTTC.

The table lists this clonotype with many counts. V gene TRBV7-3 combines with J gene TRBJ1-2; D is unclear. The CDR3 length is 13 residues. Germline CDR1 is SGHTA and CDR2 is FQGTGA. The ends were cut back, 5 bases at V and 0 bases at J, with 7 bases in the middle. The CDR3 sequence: CASSAGTNYGYTF. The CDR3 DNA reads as TGTGCCAGCAGCGCCGGAACTAACTATGGCTACACCTTC.

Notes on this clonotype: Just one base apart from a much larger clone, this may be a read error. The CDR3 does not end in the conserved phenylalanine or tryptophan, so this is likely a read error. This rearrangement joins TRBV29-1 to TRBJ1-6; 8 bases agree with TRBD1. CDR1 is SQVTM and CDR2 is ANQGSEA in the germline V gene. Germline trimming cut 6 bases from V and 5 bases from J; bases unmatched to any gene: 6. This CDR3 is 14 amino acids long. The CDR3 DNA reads TGCAGCGTCGGCTCAGGGGGCGATAATTCACCCCTCCACTCT. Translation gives CSVGSGGDNSPLHS.

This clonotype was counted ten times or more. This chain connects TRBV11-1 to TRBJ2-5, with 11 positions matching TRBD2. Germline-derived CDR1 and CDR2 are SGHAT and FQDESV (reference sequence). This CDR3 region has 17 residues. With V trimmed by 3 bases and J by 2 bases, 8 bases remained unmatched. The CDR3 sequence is CASSLAGTSGLQETQYF. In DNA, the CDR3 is TGTGCCAGCAGCTTGGCTGGGACTAGCGGACTTCAAGAGACCCAGTACTTC.

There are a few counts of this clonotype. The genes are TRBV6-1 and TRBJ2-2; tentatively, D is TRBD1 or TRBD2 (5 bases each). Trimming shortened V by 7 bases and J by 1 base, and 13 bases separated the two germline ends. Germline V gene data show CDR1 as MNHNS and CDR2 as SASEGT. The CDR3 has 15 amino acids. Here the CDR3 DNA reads TGTGCCAGCAAGGGACCCCCGAGGAACACCGGGGAGCTGTTTTTT. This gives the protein CASKGPPRNTGELFF.

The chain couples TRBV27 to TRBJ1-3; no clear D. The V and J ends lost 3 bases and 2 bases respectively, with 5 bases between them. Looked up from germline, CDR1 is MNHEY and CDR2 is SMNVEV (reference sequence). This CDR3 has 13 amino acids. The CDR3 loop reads CASSFRTGNTIYF. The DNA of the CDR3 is TGTGCCAGCAGTTTCAGAACTGGAAACACCATATATTTT.

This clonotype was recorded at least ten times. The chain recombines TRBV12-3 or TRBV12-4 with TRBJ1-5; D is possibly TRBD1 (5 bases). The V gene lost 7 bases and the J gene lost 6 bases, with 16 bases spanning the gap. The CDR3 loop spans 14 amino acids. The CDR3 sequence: CASTLAGQSQPQHF. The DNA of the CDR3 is TGTGCCAGCACCCTTGCGGGGCAAAGTCAGCCCCAGCATTTT.

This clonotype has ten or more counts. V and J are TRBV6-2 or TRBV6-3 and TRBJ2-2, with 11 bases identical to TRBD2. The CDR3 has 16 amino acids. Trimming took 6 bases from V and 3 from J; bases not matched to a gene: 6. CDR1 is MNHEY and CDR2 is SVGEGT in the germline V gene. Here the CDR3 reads CASRPTSGVDTGELFF. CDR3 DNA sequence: TGTGCCAGCAGACCGACTAGCGGGGTTGACACCGGGGAGCTGTTTTTT.

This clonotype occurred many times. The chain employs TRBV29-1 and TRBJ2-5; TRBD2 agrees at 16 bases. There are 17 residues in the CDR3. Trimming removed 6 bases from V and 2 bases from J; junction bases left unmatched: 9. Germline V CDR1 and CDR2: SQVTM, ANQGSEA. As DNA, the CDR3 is TGCAGCGTCCGTCCCGGGACTAGCGGGGGGGCGCAAGAGACCCAGTACTTC. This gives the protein CSVRPGTSGGAQETQYF.

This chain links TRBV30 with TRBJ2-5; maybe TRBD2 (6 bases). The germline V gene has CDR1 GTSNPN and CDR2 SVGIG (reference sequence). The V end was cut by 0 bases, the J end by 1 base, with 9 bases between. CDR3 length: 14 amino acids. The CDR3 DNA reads TGTGCCTGGAGTGTACTAGCCTTCCAAGAGACCCAGTACTTC. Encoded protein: CAWSVLAFQETQYF.

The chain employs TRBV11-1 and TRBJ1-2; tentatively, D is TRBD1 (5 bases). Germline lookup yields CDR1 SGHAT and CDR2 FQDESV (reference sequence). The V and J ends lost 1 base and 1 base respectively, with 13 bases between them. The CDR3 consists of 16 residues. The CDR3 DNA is TGTGCCAGCAGCTTAGAAGGACAACAAGTTAACTATGGCTACACCTTC. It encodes CASSLEGQQVNYGYTF.

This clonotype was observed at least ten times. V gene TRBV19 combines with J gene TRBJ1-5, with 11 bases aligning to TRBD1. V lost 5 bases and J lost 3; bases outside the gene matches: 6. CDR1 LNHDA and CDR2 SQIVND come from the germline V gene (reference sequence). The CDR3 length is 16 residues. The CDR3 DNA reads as TGTGCCAGTAGTCGGGACAGGGGGGAGATCAATCAGCCCCAGCATTTT. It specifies CASSRDRGEINQPQHF.

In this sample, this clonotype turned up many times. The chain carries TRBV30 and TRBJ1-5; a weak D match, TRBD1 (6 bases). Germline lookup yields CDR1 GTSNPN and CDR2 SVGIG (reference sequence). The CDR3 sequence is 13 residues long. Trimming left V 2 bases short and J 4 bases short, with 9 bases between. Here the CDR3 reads CAWSYQGNQPQHF. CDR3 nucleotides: TGTGCCTGGAGTTACCAGGGGAATCAGCCCCAGCATTTT. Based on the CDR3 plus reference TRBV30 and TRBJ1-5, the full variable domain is SQTIHQWPATLVQPVGSPLSLECTVEGTSNPNLYWYRQAAGRGLQLLFYSVGIGQISSEVPQNLSASRPQDRQFILSSKKLLLSDSGFYLCAWSYQGNQPQHFGDGTRLSIL.

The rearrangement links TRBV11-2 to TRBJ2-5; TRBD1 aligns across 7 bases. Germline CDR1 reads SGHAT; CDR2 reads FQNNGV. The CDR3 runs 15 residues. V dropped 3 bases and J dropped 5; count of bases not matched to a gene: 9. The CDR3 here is CASSLMTGFVETQYF. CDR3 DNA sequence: TGTGCCAGCAGCTTGATGACAGGGTTTGTGGAGACCCAGTACTTC.

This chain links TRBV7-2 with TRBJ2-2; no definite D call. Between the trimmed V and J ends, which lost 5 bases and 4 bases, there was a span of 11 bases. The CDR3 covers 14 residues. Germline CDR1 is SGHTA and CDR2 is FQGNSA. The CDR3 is CASSVGQATGELFF. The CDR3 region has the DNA TGTGCCAGCAGCGTAGGGCAGGCCACCGGGGAGCTGTTTTTT.

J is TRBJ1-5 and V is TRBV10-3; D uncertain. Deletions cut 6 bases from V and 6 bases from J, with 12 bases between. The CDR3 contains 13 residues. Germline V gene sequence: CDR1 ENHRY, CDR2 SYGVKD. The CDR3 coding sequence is TGTGCCATCAGAACGGGGTGGGGTCAGCCCCAGCATTTT. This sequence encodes CAIRTGWGQPQHF.

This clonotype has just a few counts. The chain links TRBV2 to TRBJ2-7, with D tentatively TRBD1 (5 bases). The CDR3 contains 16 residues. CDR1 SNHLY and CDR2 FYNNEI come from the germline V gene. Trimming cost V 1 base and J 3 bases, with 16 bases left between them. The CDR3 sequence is CASSEDLGATSYEQYF. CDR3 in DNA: TGTGCCAGCAGTGAAGATTTAGGGGCCACCAGCTACGAGCAGTACTTC.

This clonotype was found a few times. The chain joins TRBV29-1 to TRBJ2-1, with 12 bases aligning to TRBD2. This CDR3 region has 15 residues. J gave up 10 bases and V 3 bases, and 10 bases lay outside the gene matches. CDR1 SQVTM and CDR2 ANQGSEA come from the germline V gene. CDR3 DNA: TGCAGCGTTGATGGGCTAGCGGGGGGGCGGGTAGAGCAGTTCTTC. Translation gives CSVDGLAGGRVEQFF.

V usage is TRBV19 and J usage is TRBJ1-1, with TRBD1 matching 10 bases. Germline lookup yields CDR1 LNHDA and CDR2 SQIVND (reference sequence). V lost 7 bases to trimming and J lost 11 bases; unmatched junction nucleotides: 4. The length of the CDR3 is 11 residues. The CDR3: CASMDRGNAFF. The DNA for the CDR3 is TGTGCCAGTATGGACAGGGGGAACGCTTTCTTT.

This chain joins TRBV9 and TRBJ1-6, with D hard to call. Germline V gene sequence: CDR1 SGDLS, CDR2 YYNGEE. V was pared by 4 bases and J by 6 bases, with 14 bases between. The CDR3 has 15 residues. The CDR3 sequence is CASSPTRAPNSPLHF. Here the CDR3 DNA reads TGTGCCAGCAGCCCGACCCGGGCCCCTAATTCACCCCTCCACTTT.